Shown below are 16 T cell receptor beta chains from a single sample sequenced in a study of T-cell reconstitution after alpha-beta-depleted transplantation in children. Construction of the TCRbeta library involved unique molecular identifiers. One entry per CDR3 protein results from TCRdb running MiXCR on the PCR reads. This table has roughly 790,000 distinct CDR3 sequences, roughly 15% appearing once. The source was PBMCs, mostly from graft donor cells, collected 360 days after TCRalphabeta/CD19-depleted stem cell transplant. These receptors all come from a male patient younger than 18 who had a stem cell transplant for acute lymphoblastic leukemia, so the T cells may come from the graft donor.

CDR3 sequence: CASSRPSGRSHEQYF. As DNA, the CDR3 is TGTGCCAGCAGTCGACCTAGCGGGAGGTCCCACGAGCAGTACTTC. This rearrangement joins TRBV12-3 or TRBV12-4 to TRBJ2-7; 11 bases agree with TRBD2. CDR3 size: 15 residues. The J segment lost 5 bases and the V segment lost 5 bases, leaving 8 bases of the junction unmatched.

This clonotype was seen only a few times. This chain connects TRBV5-1 to TRBJ2-5; 9 positions agree with TRBD1. Looked up from germline, CDR1 is SGHRS and CDR2 is YFSETQ. J gave up 1 base and V 5 bases, and 9 bases lay outside the gene matches. The CDR3 totals 16 residues. The CDR3 region is CASSLETGGVQETQYF. In DNA, the CDR3 is TGCGCCAGCAGTCTGGAGACAGGGGGAGTCCAAGAGACCCAGTACTTC.

In its sample, this clonotype was seen a few times. The chain links TRBV12-3 or TRBV12-4 to TRBJ2-1; TRBD1 matches at 9 bases. With 5 bases clipped from V and 4 bases from J, the junction kept 6 bases outside the gene matches. This CDR3 has 15 amino acids. In DNA form, the CDR3 reads TGTGCCAGCAGTGACTACGGACAGGGGTACAATGAGCAGTTCTTC. Its protein is CASSDYGQGYNEQFF.

This clonotype was seen ten or more times. This chain uses TRBV29-1 with TRBJ1-1; 8 bases align to TRBD1. V dropped 6 bases and J dropped 0; count of bases not matched to a gene: 6. Per the germline V gene, CDR1 is SQVTM and CDR2 is ANQGSEA. The length of the CDR3 is 14 residues. The CDR3 sequence is CSVWTGPMNTEAFF. The CDR3 nucleotides are TGCAGCGTCTGGACAGGGCCAATGAACACTGAAGCTTTCTTT.

This clonotype occurred a few times. J is TRBJ1-2 and V is TRBV18, with 7 positions matching TRBD1. The CDR3 is made up of 19 amino acids. With V trimmed by 3 bases and J by 8 bases, 24 bases remained unmatched. Germline CDR1 reads KGHSH; CDR2 reads LQKENI. CDR3 coding DNA: TGTGCCAGCTCACCGAACCGGACCTCCACGACAGGGACACACAAAGGCTACACCTTC. Translating it yields CASSPNRTSTTGTHKGYTF.

This clonotype was recorded a few times. The chain has TRBV6-5 and TRBJ2-7; D is ambiguous. The ends were cut back, 0 bases at V and 2 bases at J, with 14 bases in the middle. The V gene's germline CDR1 is MNHEY and CDR2 SVGAGI. The CDR3 runs 16 residues. CDR3 in DNA: TGTGCCAGCAGTTACTCGAATTCGCCGTCAGCCTACGAGCAGTACTTC. Residues: CASSYSNSPSAYEQYF.

This clonotype has only a few counts. DNA for the CDR3: TGTGCCAGCAGCTTACCATGGACCTACGAGCAGTACTTC. This translates into CASSLPWTYEQYF. This chain connects TRBV7-9 to TRBJ2-7; D gene unclear. This CDR3 is built from 13 residues. The V end was cut by 2 bases, the J end by 2 bases, with 7 bases between. Germline V CDR1 and CDR2: SEHNR, FQNEAQ (reference sequence).

V gene TRBV10-3 combines with J gene TRBJ2-5; 8 bases are a match to TRBD1. This CDR3 region has 13 residues. Germline CDR1 reads ENHRY; CDR2 reads SYGVKD. The trim removed 6 bases at V and 2 bases at J, leaving 2 bases unmatched. The CDR3 sequence: CAIRGTGQETQYF. CDR3 DNA sequence: TGTGCCATCAGGGGGACAGGACAAGAGACCCAGTACTTC.

The sample holds a few counts of this clonotype. This chain links TRBV5-1 with TRBJ2-1, with D tentatively TRBD1 (6 bases). The CDR3 has 21 residues. V lost 4 bases and J lost 0, with 29 bases in between. From germline, CDR1 is SGHRS and CDR2 YFSETQ. CDR3 DNA sequence: TGCGCCAGCAGCAGGTACGCAGGGGTTCAGCGTATTGGGAGCTCCTACAATGAGCAGTTCTTC. This translates into CASSRYAGVQRIGSSYNEQFF.

This sequence joins TRBV6-5 and TRBJ2-7, with 7 bases that match TRBD1. The CDR3 totals 14 residues. The germline gives CDR1 MNHEY, CDR2 SVGAGI. V lost 4 bases to trimming and J lost 2 bases; unmatched junction nucleotides: 5. The CDR3 sequence: CASSSGTATYEQYF. In DNA form, the CDR3 reads TGTGCCAGCAGTTCAGGGACAGCAACCTACGAGCAGTACTTC.

J is TRBJ2-5 and V is TRBV14, with TRBD2 matching 12 bases. Germline assignment: CDR1 SGHDN and CDR2 FVKESK. The trim removed 4 bases at V and 5 bases at J, leaving 17 bases unmatched. This CDR3 has 19 residues. The CDR3 coding sequence is TGTGCCAGCAGCCCCCGGGGGAAAGGACTAGCGGGAATTTGTGAGACCCAGTACTTC. This translates into CASSPRGKGLAGICETQYF.

The chain links TRBV5-1 to TRBJ2-1; the D call may be TRBD1 or TRBD2 (5 bases each). Germline V lookup: CDR1 SGHRS, CDR2 YFSETQ. The CDR3 is 12 amino acids. Trimming took off 4 bases at V and 12 bases at J, with 14 bases between the two ends. The CDR3 loop is CASSRDPPRQFF. The CDR3 bases are TGCGCCAGCAGCCGGGACCCCCCGAGGCAGTTCTTC.

The chain recombines TRBV10-3 with TRBJ2-7; D gene ambiguous. Germline CDR1 and CDR2: ENHRY and SYGVKD. The CDR3 has 15 residues. Trimming left V 4 bases short and J 0 bases short, with 13 bases between. CDR3 loop: CAISGSPGISYEQYF. The CDR3 DNA is TGTGCCATCAGTGGTTCACCGGGCATCTCCTACGAGCAGTACTTC.

The V call is TRBV7-8, the J call TRBJ1-2; 9 nucleotides line up with TRBD1. V dropped 6 bases and J dropped 4; count of bases not matched to a gene: 12. The CDR3 spans 16 residues. Germline V gives CDR1 SGHVS, CDR2 FQNEAQ. CDR3 sequence (DNA): TGTGCCAGCAGGCCGGGACAGGGCCTCTTAGGCTATGGCTACACCTTC. This gives the protein CASRPGQGLLGYGYTF.

This clonotype showed up just a few times. The CDR3 spells CASSLVLTGVDNEQFF. CDR3 DNA sequence: TGTGCCAGCAGCTTAGTTTTAACAGGGGTAGACAATGAGCAGTTCTTC. The chain joins TRBV7-9 to TRBJ2-1, with TRBD1 matching over 7 bases. V lost 1 base to trimming and J lost 5 bases; unmatched junction nucleotides: 8. Per germline, CDR1 SEHNR and CDR2 FQNEAQ (reference sequence). The CDR3 runs 16 residues.

V and J are TRBV2 and TRBJ2-7; 7 bases fit TRBD2. CDR3 length: 15 residues. V lost 8 bases to trimming and J lost 0 bases; unmatched junction nucleotides: 10. Germline values: CDR1 SNHLY, CDR2 FYNNEI. Written as DNA, the CDR3 is TGTGCCAGCCGGTCTGCTACTAGCGCCTCCTACGAGCAGTACTTC. Its protein is CASRSATSASYEQYF.